This paragraph covers one T cell receptor beta chain sequence. The data originate from a study of technical replicates of blood from a few donors. Profiling relied on immunoSEQ multiplex PCR, and the TCRdb table lists in-frame clones only, not all of them. The profile covers tens of thousands of clones, with 85% to 95% appearing a single time and 4% to 5% taken by the ten largest. The sequence was collected from a human donor in good health. Some clones in this sample may be carry-over from other donors' samples. Material for sequencing was PBMCs.

The CDR3 reads CASSQVGRGVSYEQYF. CDR3 nucleotide sequence: TGCGCCAGCAGCCAAGTAGGGCGGGGGGTCTCCTACGAGCAGTACTTC. This chain uses TRBV4-3 with TRBJ2-7, with TRBD2 matching 8 bases. V shed 1 base and J 0 bases; nucleotides not matched to a gene: 5. This CDR3 is built from 16 residues. Per germline, CDR1 LGHNA and CDR2 YSLEER.